This T cell receptor beta chain was sequenced during a study of blood T cells in healthy people across ages. Study conclusions and caveats: No one knew whether donors had CMV, which possibly confounded expanded clonotype changes.

Next came a second PCR, run for about 7 to 12 cycles, which used a sample-barcoded 5' primer along with a J-beta primer mix. From the 5' RACE reads, TCRdb called clonotypes with MiXCR, one entry per CDR3 protein. The data contain over 600,000 distinct CDR3 sequences, approximately 40% of them singletons. CDR3 length: 17 amino acids. V lost 3 bases and J lost 2, with 18 bases in between. Germline-derived CDR1 and CDR2 are LGHDT and YNNKEL (reference sequence). In its sample, this clonotype was seen a few times. Antigen specificity is unknown. The V gene is TRBV3-1, the J gene TRBJ2-3; D perhaps matches TRBD1 (6 bases). The TCR originated in a man at least 80 years old in good health. The sample was blood. The CDR3 sequence is CASSHPSGGDDTDTQYF. CDR3 DNA: TGTGCCAGCAGCCACCCCAGTGGGGGCGATGACACAGATACGCAGTATTTT.